This TCR beta chain was obtained from a study of shared clonotypes between healthy human individuals. Study in general: For every donor, three CD4 naive, three CD4 memory, two CD8 naive and one CD8 memory plates were used.

Profiling relied on immunoSEQ multiplex PCR, and the TCRdb table lists in-frame clones only, not all of them. The table lists around 1,900,000 clones, around 93% of them singletons. The naive CD8 fraction comprised CD45RO-negative cells positively selected for CCR7 and excluded terminally differentiated effector memory CD45RA+ cells. V trimming: 2 bases; J trimming: 1 base; junction bases outside the gene matches: 4. The CDR3 length is 16 residues. Germline-derived CDR1 and CDR2 are KGHSH and LQKENI. Sequenced material: naive CD8+ T cells from PBMCs. The receptor's source is a man between 18 and 35 years old in good health. Some clones in this sample may be carry-over from other donors' samples. The rearrangement uses TRBV18 and TRBJ2-7; 11 bases are a match to TRBD1. This chain's CDR3 is CASSPYGQGASYEQYF. DNA for the CDR3: TGTGCCAGCTCACCATACGGACAGGGGGCTTCCTACGAGCAGTACTTC.